The present T cell receptor (beta chain) was sequenced within a study of blood T cell repertoires in COVID-19. About the study: Samples taken during acute and convalescent COVID-19 were collected in the United States, Italy and Spain.

Original analysis: Amplification with reference gene primers provided the estimates of nucleated cell counts. Repertoires were generated with immunoSEQ multiplex PCR, while TCRdb's copy carries only in-frame clones and drops some. From that table come the V and J calls and clone size; the DNA was used to work out D and trimming. This sample has around 150,000 clones, with over 80% found just once. The sample taken for sequencing was peripheral blood. The clonotype was recovered from an older woman who had recovered from COVID-19.

The CDR3 spells CAGSRQENTEAFF. CDR3 bases: TGTGCCGGGAGCAGGCAGGAGAACACTGAAGCTTTCTTT. The rearrangement uses TRBV6-5 and TRBJ1-1, with unresolved D. Per the germline V gene, CDR1 is MNHEY and CDR2 is SVGAGI. V lost 11 bases and J lost 1, with 14 bases in between. The CDR3 covers 13 residues.